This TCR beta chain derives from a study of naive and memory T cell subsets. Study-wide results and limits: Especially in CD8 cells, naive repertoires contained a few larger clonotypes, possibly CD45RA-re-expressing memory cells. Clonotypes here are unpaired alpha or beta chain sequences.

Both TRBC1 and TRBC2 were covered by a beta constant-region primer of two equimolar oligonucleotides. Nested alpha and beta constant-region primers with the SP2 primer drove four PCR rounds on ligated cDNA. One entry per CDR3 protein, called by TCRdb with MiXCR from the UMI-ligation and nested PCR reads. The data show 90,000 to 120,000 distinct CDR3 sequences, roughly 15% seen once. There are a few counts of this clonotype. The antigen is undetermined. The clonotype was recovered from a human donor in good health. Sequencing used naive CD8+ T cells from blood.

Here the CDR3 DNA reads TGTGCCAGCAGTTTATCCGACAGGGTTGGGTCCGTCGATGAAAAACTGTTTTTT. As protein: CASSLSDRVGSVDEKLFF. The chain combines TRBV28 with TRBJ1-4; 7 bases fit TRBD1. V dropped 1 base and J dropped 6; count of bases not matched to a gene: 14. The CDR3 runs to 18 residues. Germline CDR1 and CDR2: MDHEN and SYDVKM.